Below are 9 T cell receptor beta chains sequenced from a single sample in a study of regulatory T cells in long-lasting Graves disease (dated by TCRdb to the early 2020s). What this sample's time point label stands for: persistent/refractory GD, antithyroid drugs over 5 years with positive TRAb. RNA was extracted from PBMCs in TRIzol for both TCR sequencing and RNA sequencing. The library relied on multiplex PCR. Sequencer: Illumina HiSeq 4000. iRepertoire HTBI primers and Arm-PCR amplification of CDR3 regions were used to construct TCR beta libraries. TCRdb took the public reads, trimmed them with fastp at Q25, ran MiXCR for clone calling and kept in-frame beta chains. CDR3 protein sequences are deduplicated, and each keeps its most common genes and DNA. A total of 650,000 to 850,000 distinct CDR3 sequences appear in this sample, 30% of them only once. Under 50% of the sample goes to the ten largest clones.

Sequences were derived from peripheral blood mononuclear cells (PBMCs), sampled when the disease was refractory, from a patient treated with antithyroid drugs. The receptors shown here come from a female donor with Graves disease.

This clonotype was counted a few times. This chain connects TRBV11-1 to TRBJ1-5, with D possibly TRBD1 on 6 matching bases. This CDR3 has 15 residues. CDR1 is SGHAT and CDR2 is FQDESV in the germline V gene (reference sequence). CDR3 residues: CFRWDTGARNQPQHF. As DNA, the CDR3 is TGTTTCAGGTGGGACACGGGGGCTCGCAATCAGCCCCAGCATTTT.

The DNA of the CDR3 is TGTGCCAGCAGCGTAGGTCCCGGTTACACTGAAGCTTTCTTT. Amino acids: CASSVGPGYTEAFF. The chain carries TRBV9 and TRBJ1-1; the D is unclear. Trimming stripped 0 bases from V and 3 bases from J, with 9 bases between. The CDR3 is 14 residues long. Germline CDR1 is SGDLS and CDR2 is YYNGEE.

V and J are TRBV7-9 and TRBJ2-5; possibly TRBD2 for D (7 bases). The CDR3 extends over 16 amino acids. Trimming removed 3 bases from V and 1 base from J, with 15 bases in between. Per the germline V gene, CDR1 is SEHNR and CDR2 is FQNEAQ (reference sequence). The CDR3 DNA reads TGTGCCAGCAGCTTGGGGGGGGCTAGCCCCCAAGAGACCCAGTACTTC. Residues: CASSLGGASPQETQYF.

The chain links TRBV6-1 to TRBJ1-3, with unresolved D. V gave up 10 bases and J gave up 0 bases, with 13 bases separating them. The CDR3 totals 14 residues. CDR1 MNHNS and CDR2 SASEGT come from the germline V gene. The CDR3 DNA is TGTGCCACCTCACCCCGGATCTCTGGAAACACCATATATTTT. It translates to CATSPRISGNTIYF.

The CDR3 DNA sequence: TGTGCCAGTAGTGGGGGGATCGACCGCCGAGGCTCACCCCTCCACTTT. Its protein is CASSGGIDRRGSPLHF. V usage is TRBV19 and J usage is TRBJ1-6; D is possibly TRBD1 (5 bases). The CDR3 runs to 16 residues. Trimming took 5 bases from V and 10 from J, leaving 21 bases between them. The germline V gene encodes CDR1 LNHDA and CDR2 SQIVND (reference sequence).

This clonotype appeared a few times. The V and J genes are TRBV7-2 and TRBJ1-1; 10 nucleotides agree with TRBD1. Germline CDR1 SGHTA, CDR2 FQGNSA. The CDR3 is 16 amino acids. Trimming cost V 5 bases and J 5 bases; bases outside gene matches: 11. The CDR3 DNA sequence: TGTGCCAGCAGCACGGACAGGGGGATTCCTTGGACTGAAGCTTTCTTT. It yields the protein CASSTDRGIPWTEAFF.

The rearrangement uses TRBV6-1 and TRBJ1-1, with D uncertain. Germline-derived CDR1 and CDR2 are MNHNS and SASEGT. The CDR3 runs to 13 residues. The germline V and J ends were trimmed by 8 bases and 0 bases, with 10 bases remaining between them. CDR3 sequence: CASQETVNTEAFF. For the CDR3, the DNA is TGTGCCAGCCAGGAAACAGTGAACACTGAAGCTTTCTTT.

This clonotype was detected only a few times. The CDR3 DNA reads as TGCAGTGCAACCTCGCCTAATGAAAAACTGTTTTTT. Encoded protein: CSATSPNEKLFF. V usage is TRBV20-1 and J usage is TRBJ1-4; D call uncertain. Trimming shortened V by 6 bases and J by 3 bases, and 8 bases separated the two germline ends. This CDR3 contains 12 residues. Germline loops: CDR1 DFQATT, CDR2 SNEGSKA (reference sequence).

This clonotype was seen only a few times. The rearrangement links TRBV20-1 to TRBJ2-7, with D perhaps TRBD2 (5 bases). CDR1 and CDR2 from the germline V gene are DFQATT and SNEGSKA (reference sequence). Trimming stripped 2 bases from V and 4 bases from J, with 9 bases between. The CDR3 sequence is 12 residues long. The CDR3 DNA sequence: TGCAGTGCTAGACTTCGAGGGTACGAGCAGTACTTC. Translating it yields CSARLRGYEQYF.